A selection of T cell receptor beta chains follows, all from one sample in a study of siplizumab effects on memory and regulatory T cells. Method: immunoSEQ multiplex PCR; TCRdb's copy keeps in-frame clones and lacks some. The sample has tens of thousands of clones; 85% to 95% are singletons. The sequenced sample consisted of CD8+ T cells sorted from blood. These receptor sequences come from a human donor in good health. CDR3s include the opening cysteine and the closing phenylalanine or tryptophan. D genes are given only for firm matches. Only some rows state a clone size, as once, few, many or a class for expanded clones.

CDR3 DNA,CDR3 protein,V gene,D gene,J gene,clone size
TGTGCCAGCAGCCAAGATACAGGGGGCGTCACTGAAGCTTTCTTT,CASSQDTGGVTEAFF,TRBV4-2,TRBD1,TRBJ1-1,NA
TGTGCCAGTAGTACCATTAGCGGCTACAATGAGCAGTTCTTC,CASSTISGYNEQFF,TRBV19,NA,TRBJ2-1,NA
TGCGCCAGCAGCCAATCAACTAGCGGGAGCGTTCATGAGCAGTTCTTC,CASSQSTSGSVHEQFF,TRBV4-1,TRBD2,TRBJ2-1,NA
TGTGCCTGGAGTATAGGACACGAGCAGTACTTC,CAWSIGHEQYF,TRBV30,NA,TRBJ2-7,once
TGTGCCAGCACCATAGCGGGAGGTGGTACAGATACGCAGTATTTT,CASTIAGGGTDTQYF,TRBV11-2,TRBD2,TRBJ2-3,NA
TGCGCCAGCAGCTTCACACCGGTCTTCGGGGAGCAGTACTTC,CASSFTPVFGEQYF,TRBV5-1,NA,TRBJ2-7,NA
TGTGCCAGCAGTCGGGACTCAGCCTACAATGAGCAGTTCTTC,CASSRDSAYNEQFF,TRBV27,NA,TRBJ2-1,once
TGTGCCAGCAGCTTAGGGGAAGGGAACGAGCAGTACTTC,CASSLGEGNEQYF,TRBV13,NA,TRBJ2-7,NA
TGCGCCAGCAGTCGAACGGACAGTGAGAAAGAGACCCAGTACTTC,CASSRTDSEKETQYF,TRBV4-1,NA,TRBJ2-5,NA
TGTGCCAGCAGTAAACCGGGACTAGGGGTCCCCGAGCAGTACTTC,CASSKPGLGVPEQYF,TRBV28,TRBD2,TRBJ2-7,NA
TGTGCCTGGAGTGTGGCAGGGGCCTACGAGCAGTACTTC,CAWSVAGAYEQYF,TRBV30,NA,TRBJ2-7,NA
TGTGCCAGCAGATCACCCGGGACGTATAACACCGGGGAGCTGTTTTTT,CASRSPGTYNTGELFF,TRBV7-9,NA,TRBJ2-2,NA
TGCGCCAGCAGCGACTATCGCAATGAGCAGTTCTTC,CASSDYRNEQFF,TRBV4-1,NA,TRBJ2-1,NA
TGTGCCAGCAGCAAACTGTCTAGCGGGAGATCAGGCGAGCAGTACTTC,CASSKLSSGRSGEQYF,TRBV21-1,NA,TRBJ2-7,NA
TGTGCCAGCAGCTTAGCGGCTCGCGCCGGGGAGCTGTTTTTT,CASSLAARAGELFF,TRBV7-6,NA,TRBJ2-2,NA
TGTGCCAGCGGGGACAGGGAAGAGGAAAAACTGTTTTTT,CASGDREEEKLFF,TRBV7-9,TRBD1,TRBJ1-4,NA
TGTGCCAGCAGCTTAGTTATGAACACTGAAGCTTTCTTT,CASSLVMNTEAFF,TRBV13,NA,TRBJ1-1,NA
TGCGCCAGCAGCCAAGGAACGGTAGCGCCATACAATGAGCAGTTCTTC,CASSQGTVAPYNEQFF,TRBV4-3,NA,TRBJ2-1,NA
TGCAGCGTTGGGACAGGGGAATATGGCTACACCTTC,CSVGTGEYGYTF,TRBV29-1,TRBD1,TRBJ1-2,NA
TGTGCCAGCAGTTACAGGGGCCGCAGCACAGATACGCAGTATTTT,CASSYRGRSTDTQYF,TRBV6-5,NA,TRBJ2-3,once
TGTGCCAGCAGCTTAGTAATCCCTAGCACAGATACGCAGTATTTT,CASSLVIPSTDTQYF,TRBV7-9,NA,TRBJ2-3,NA
TGTGCCTGGAGGGGCAGGGGCACAGATACGCAGTATTTT,CAWRGRGTDTQYF,TRBV30,NA,TRBJ2-3,NA
TGTGCCAGCAGCTTAACCGGGTCCACCGGGGAGCTGTTTTTT,CASSLTGSTGELFF,TRBV7-3,NA,TRBJ2-2,few
TGTGCCAGTAGTATGATGGGGCTGGGTAGCAATCAGCCCCAGCATTTT,CASSMMGLGSNQPQHF,TRBV19,NA,TRBJ1-5,NA
TGTGCCAGCAGTGAAAACTCTGGGGCCAACGTCCTGACTTTC,CASSENSGANVLTF,TRBV2,NA,TRBJ2-6,NA
TGCGCCAGCAGCCGGATAGCGGGAAATTCCTACGAGCAGTACTTC,CASSRIAGNSYEQYF,TRBV4-1,TRBD2,TRBJ2-7,NA
TGTGCCAGCAGTGACCCCGGGACAGGAGATGGCTACACCTTC,CASSDPGTGDGYTF,TRBV2,TRBD1,TRBJ1-2,NA
TGTGCCAGCAGCGCGGACGGAAGCTCCTACGAGCAGTACTTC,CASSADGSSYEQYF,TRBV7-6,NA,TRBJ2-7,NA
TGTGCCAGCAGCGAGACTGACTACAATGAGCAGTTCTTC,CASSETDYNEQFF,TRBV27,NA,TRBJ2-1,few
TGCGCCAGCAGTGAGTCTAGCGGGAGAAATTACAATGAGCAGTTCTTC,CASSESSGRNYNEQFF,TRBV10-1,TRBD2,TRBJ2-1,NA
TGTGCCAGTAGTATGTCTAGCGGGGTCTACGAGCAGTACTTC,CASSMSSGVYEQYF,TRBV19,TRBD2,TRBJ2-7,NA
TGCAGCGTTGAGACAGGGGTTACGGACGAGCAGTACTTC,CSVETGVTDEQYF,TRBV29-1,TRBD1,TRBJ2-7,few
TGTGCCAGCAGCTTCACCGGGACTAGCGGAATCAATGAGCAGTTCTTC,CASSFTGTSGINEQFF,TRBV7-3,TRBD2,TRBJ2-1,NA
TGTGCCAGCAGCTCCGGACAGGGGGCAGGGACTGAAGCTTTCTTT,CASSSGQGAGTEAFF,TRBV9,TRBD1,TRBJ1-1,NA
TGTGCCAGCAGCTTAGTAACAGGGGACACAGATACGCAGTATTTT,CASSLVTGDTDTQYF,TRBV11-1,TRBD1,TRBJ2-3,few
TGTGCCAGCTCATCGACAGGGGGAGAGACCCAGTACTTC,CASSSTGGETQYF,TRBV18,TRBD1,TRBJ2-5,NA
TGTGCCAGCAGTTTATCTAGGACAGGGGGCAATCAGCCCCAGCATTTT,CASSLSRTGGNQPQHF,TRBV27,TRBD1,TRBJ1-5,NA
TGTGCCAGTAGTCCCCGGACATGCTCCCGGACTTTC,CASSPRTCSRTF,TRBV19,NA,TRBJ2-6,NA
TGTGCCACCAGCAGAAGAACCGGGGAGCTGTTTTTT,CATSRRTGELFF,TRBV15,NA,TRBJ2-2,once
TGTGCCAGTAGCTTGACAGGGGCCTCCTACGAGCAGTACTTC,CASSLTGASYEQYF,TRBV19,TRBD1,TRBJ2-7,NA
TGTGCCAGCAGTCCGGGGACAGCGAGCTCCTACGAGCAGTACTTC,CASSPGTASSYEQYF,TRBV28,TRBD1,TRBJ2-7,NA
TGTGCCACCAGGCATAGGATGGATGAAAAACTGTTTTTT,CATRHRMDEKLFF,TRBV15,NA,TRBJ1-4,NA
TGTGCCAGCAGTTACGTCGGGGAGGAAGAGCAGTACTTC,CASSYVGEEEQYF,TRBV6-5,NA,TRBJ2-7,NA
TGTGCCAGCAGTCCTCCAGCCGGGACTAGCGGAGCGTTTTCCTACGAGCAGTACTTC,CASSPPAGTSGAFSYEQYF,TRBV27,TRBD2,TRBJ2-7,NA
TGCGCCAGCAGCCAAATAGGGACAGGGAGTTCCCCCCTCCACTTT,CASSQIGTGSSPLHF,TRBV4-3,TRBD1,TRBJ1-6,few
TGTGCCATCAGCCAGACGGGTACCACAGATACGCAGTATTTT,CAISQTGTTDTQYF,TRBV10-3,NA,TRBJ2-3,NA